The 31 T cell receptor beta chains given below trace back to one sample, sequenced in a study of T cells in Graves' hyperthyroidism and ophthalmopathy (dated by TCRdb to about 2019). Libraries were built with multiplex PCR. These reads were obtained on an Illumina HiSeq 2000. Amplification of TCR beta CDR3 regions was carried out from RNA transcripts. A first-round RT-PCR of the TCR CDR3 used the HTBI primer set with the Qiagen OneStep RT-PCR kit. TCRdb reanalyzed the raw reads on its own, using fastp at Q25 for trimming and MiXCR for clone calling, and kept in-frame beta chains. All rows with the same CDR3 protein become a single entry with the most common DNA and genes. The sample table contains around 100,000 distinct CDR3 sequences; only one count was recorded for roughly 50% of them. Clones ranked in the top ten supply roughly 24% of the sample. Sequencing was carried out using blood. Every receptor here comes from a man aged 35-49 years with Graves' hyperthyroidism.

In its sample, this clonotype was seen many times. The rearrangement links TRBV7-9 to TRBJ2-2; D unresolved. The germline gives CDR1 SEHNR, CDR2 FQNEAQ (reference sequence). The CDR3 spans 15 residues. Deletions cut 5 bases from V and 0 bases from J, with 10 bases between. The CDR3 loop reads CASSPDRPNTGELFF. The CDR3 nucleotides read TGTGCCAGCAGCCCCGACCGACCGAACACCGGGGAGCTGTTTTTT. The full variable domain, with the rest looked up from reference TRBV7-9 and TRBJ2-2, is DTGVSQNPRHKITKRGQNVTFRCDPISEHNRLYWYRQTLGQGPEFLTYFQNEAQLEKSRLLSDRFSAERPKGSFSTLEIQRTEQGDSAMYLCASSPDRPNTGELFFGEGSRLTVL.

In DNA form, the CDR3 reads TGTGCCAGCAGTCCTCGACAAGGGGGGGCCTATGGCTACACCTTC. Its translation is CASSPRQGGAYGYTF. The chain is built from TRBV12-3 or TRBV12-4 and TRBJ1-2; tentative D call: TRBD1 (6 bases). Trimming removed 5 bases at V and 4 bases at J, with 17 bases between. This CDR3 has 15 residues.

With respect to this clonotype: Lacking the conserved final phenylalanine or tryptophan, this CDR3 likely reflects a read error. The limits of the CDR3 on the DNA are not certain, so only TCRdb's listed CDR3 is given. This chain joins TRBV7-2 and TRBJ2-3; TRBD1, the D gene given by the table, was not confirmed from the DNA. The CDR3 is 10 residues long, ends included. Germline CDR1 reads SGHTA; CDR2 reads FQGNSA. The CDR3 here is CASSQGGANY.

This clonotype was seen at least ten times. The CDR3 protein is CASSLEPVYEQYF. In DNA form, the CDR3 reads TGTGCCAGCAGCTTAGAGCCAGTATACGAGCAGTACTTC. The V and J genes are TRBV7-2 and TRBJ2-7; no clear D. V dropped 1 base and J dropped 4 bases, with 8 bases sitting between them. CDR3 length: 13 residues. The germline gives CDR1 SGHTA, CDR2 FQGNSA.

The chain recombines TRBV20-1 with TRBJ2-1; a possible D gene is TRBD2 (5 bases). The CDR3 has 14 residues. CDR1 is DFQATT and CDR2 is SNEGSKA in the germline V gene (reference sequence). The germline V and J ends were trimmed by 3 bases and 12 bases, with 21 bases remaining between them. CDR3 nucleotide sequence: TGCAGTGCTAGTAGCAGCGGAATCACAGATACGCAGTTCTTC. Translated, it gives CSASSSGITDTQFF.

This clonotype showed up many times. The CDR3 loop reads CATSDPTYRSGYTF. DNA of the CDR3: TGTGCCACCAGTGATCCTACTTACAGGAGTGGCTACACCTTC. The V and J genes are TRBV24-1 and TRBJ1-2; tentatively, D is TRBD1 (5 bases). The CDR3 has 14 residues. Germline V gene sequence: CDR1 KGHDR, CDR2 SFDVKD. With 3 bases removed from V and 7 bases from J, the gap between germline ends came to 14 bases.

About this clonotype: This likely comes from a read error, as the CDR3 has no conserved phenylalanine or tryptophan at its end. This rearrangement joins TRBV19 to TRBJ2-7; D is undetermined. The germline gives CDR1 LNHDA, CDR2 SQIVND (reference sequence). This CDR3 has 11 residues. Here the CDR3 DNA reads TGTGCCTGTAGTCGGGCCGGCGAGCAGTACCTC. Amino acid sequence: CACSRAGEQYL.

The chain is built from TRBV19 and TRBJ1-4; TRBD1 is a possible D gene (5 bases). V was shortened by 4 bases and J by 4 bases, with 10 bases between the two germline ends. The CDR3 contains 14 residues. Germline loops: CDR1 LNHDA, CDR2 SQIVND (reference sequence). CDR3 residues: CASSTRQNNEKLFF. In DNA, the CDR3 is TGTGCCAGTAGTACCCGACAGAATAATGAAAAACTGTTTTTT.

V usage is TRBV24-1 and J usage is TRBJ2-2; 10 bases line up with TRBD1. Germline values: CDR1 KGHDR, CDR2 SFDVKD. CDR3 length: 17 residues. Losses at the gene ends were 2 bases for V and 0 bases for J; bases not matched to a gene: 2. The CDR3, as DNA: TGTGCCACCAGTGATTCCGGGACAGGGGCGAACACCGGGGAGCTGTTTTTT. Protein product: CATSDSGTGANTGELFF.

The rearrangement links TRBV19 to TRBJ1-6; D is uncertain. Trimming pared 9 bases from V and 10 bases from J, leaving 16 bases between. Germline CDR1 reads LNHDA; CDR2 reads SQIVND (reference sequence). The CDR3 loop spans 13 amino acids. The CDR3 loop is CASYRRYQSPLHF. The CDR3 region has the DNA TGTGCCAGCTACAGAAGGTATCAATCACCCCTCCACTTT.

Ten or more counts support this clonotype. The V and J genes are TRBV29-1 and TRBJ1-2; a possible D gene is TRBD1 (6 bases). The germline V gene has CDR1 SQVTM and CDR2 ANQGSEA. The CDR3 sequence is 14 residues long. V lost 4 bases, J lost 3 bases, and 15 bases lay in between. For the CDR3, the DNA is TGCAGCGTTGCTGGACAGAACACCCACTATGGCTACACCTTC. Translating it yields CSVAGQNTHYGYTF.

For this clonotype: A much larger clone is a single base away; this may be a read error. V usage is TRBV12-3 or TRBV12-4 and J usage is TRBJ1-5; no firm D call. The CDR3 sequence is 14 residues long. V was cut by 8 bases and J by 0 bases, with 11 bases left in between. CDR3 coding DNA: TGTGCCAGCGGCCCTAATTATAGCAATCAGCCCCAGCATTTT. Protein sequence: CASGPNYSNQPQHF.

This clonotype was observed at least ten times. This chain uses TRBV2 with TRBJ2-1; tentatively, D is TRBD1 (7 bases). The ends were cut back, 5 bases at V and 9 bases at J, with 14 bases in the middle. The length of the CDR3 is 13 residues. CDR1 is SNHLY, CDR2 FYNNEI, per germline. The CDR3 sequence is CASSPDREAEQFF. The CDR3 coding sequence is TGTGCCAGCAGTCCCGACAGGGAGGCTGAGCAGTTCTTC.

In this sample, this clonotype turned up a few times. This chain uses TRBV30 with TRBJ1-4; no reliable D call. Trimming took off 0 bases at V and 5 bases at J, with 1 base between the two ends. In germline, CDR1 is GTSNPN, CDR2 SVGIG (reference sequence). The CDR3 length is 11 residues. In DNA, the CDR3 is TGTGCCTGGAGTGTAAATGAAAAACTGTTTTTT. Its translation: CAWSVNEKLFF.

In regard to this clonotype: Given the absence of the conserved phenylalanine or tryptophan at the CDR3 end, a read error is likely. CDR3 protein: CASSRGQGGKDEQYV. The CDR3, as DNA: TGTGCCAGCAGCAGGGGACAGGGGGGAAAGGATGAGCAGTATGTT. The chain recombines TRBV7-8 with TRBJ2-3; 11 positions agree with TRBD1. This CDR3 is 15 amino acids long. Losses at the gene ends were 5 bases for V and 11 bases for J; bases not matched to a gene: 12. From germline, CDR1 is SGHVS and CDR2 FQNEAQ.

Regarding this clonotype: A much larger clone is a single base away; this may be a read error. As DNA, the CDR3 is TGTGCCCGCAGCTCCCCGGTGGGAGATACGCAGTATTTT. This translates into CARSSPVGDTQYF. The chain is built from TRBV11-2 and TRBJ2-3; D not resolved. Germline CDR1 SGHAT, CDR2 FQNNGV. This CDR3 contains 13 residues.

This clonotype was counted at least ten times. The CDR3 here is CASSAAELAGANVLTF. The CDR3 DNA reads TGTGCCAGCAGCGCCGCGGAGCTGGCGGGGGCCAACGTCCTGACTTTC. The rearrangement links TRBV5-4 to TRBJ2-6; D call uncertain. Trimming left V 4 bases short and J 4 bases short, with 15 bases between. The germline V gene has CDR1 SGHNT and CDR2 YYREEE (reference sequence). The CDR3 is 16 residues long.

This chain connects TRBV7-9 to TRBJ1-2, with TRBD1 as a possible D gene (5 bases). CDR1 and CDR2 (germline): SEHNR, FQNEAQ (reference sequence). V was trimmed by 0 bases and J by 0 bases, leaving 11 bases between them. The CDR3 consists of 16 residues. CDR3 loop: CASSLARGGANYGYTF. CDR3 DNA: TGTGCCAGCAGCTTAGCGCGCGGGGGAGCTAACTATGGCTACACCTTC.

As regards this clonotype: One junction end does not reproduce the germline sequence, and a read error may be involved. V is TRBV29-1 and J is TRBJ2-2; a possible D gene is TRBD1 (7 bases). Germline values: CDR1 SQVTM, CDR2 ANQGSEA. The CDR3 loop spans 14 amino acids. CDR3 sequence: CGVEGPDRPGGLFF. The CDR3 DNA is TGCGGCGTTGAAGGTCCGGACAGGCCCGGGGGGCTGTTTTTT.

This clonotype showed up many times. CDR3 nucleotides: TGTGCCAGCAGCCACTATAACAATGAGCAGTTCTTC. Protein: CASSHYNNEQFF. The chain links TRBV7-2 to TRBJ2-1; D gene ambiguous. V shed 5 bases and J shed 5 bases, with 7 bases lying between them. This CDR3 comprises 12 residues. Germline assignment: CDR1 SGHTA and CDR2 FQGNSA.

This clonotype was seen at least ten times. This chain uses TRBV3-2 with TRBJ1-2; the table's D call, TRBD1, was not checked against the DNA. TRBV3-2 is recorded as a pseudogene. The CDR3 contains 14 residues. CDR3 DNA: TGTGCCAGCAGCCAAGGACGGACAGGGGTTGGCTACACCTTC. Encoded protein: CASSQGRTGVGYTF.

Turning to this clonotype: The germline gene is not matched at one end of the junction; a read error may be the cause. This chain uses TRBV9 with TRBJ2-3, with 15 bases lining up with TRBD2. Germline lookup yields CDR1 SGDLS and CDR2 YYNGEE. CDR3 length: 17 amino acids. As DNA, the CDR3 is TGCGCCAGCAGCCAAGCCGGACTAGCGGGGGGGCCAGATACGCAGTATTTT. Amino acid sequence: CASSQAGLAGGPDTQYF. The whole variable domain, filled in from reference TRBV9 and TRBJ2-3, reads DSGVTQTPKHLITATGQRVTLRCSPRSGDLSVYWYQQSLDQGLQFLIQYYNGEERAKGNILERFSAQQFPDLHSELNLSSLELGDSALYFCASSQAGLAGGPDTQYFGPGTRLTVL.

This clonotype was counted many times. The rearrangement links TRBV11-2 to TRBJ2-2; D call uncertain. Germline V gene data show CDR1 as SGHAT and CDR2 as FQNNGV. This CDR3 has 16 amino acids. Trimming took 0 bases from V and 0 from J, leaving 8 bases between them. CDR3 sequence: CASSLDRSANTGELFF. In DNA form, the CDR3 reads TGTGCCAGCAGCTTAGATCGCAGCGCGAACACCGGGGAGCTGTTTTTT.

Concerning this clonotype itself: A read error may explain this, as a much larger clone is one base away. V and J are TRBV20-1 and TRBJ1-2, with TRBD1 matching 10 bases. The J segment lost 8 bases and the V segment lost 0 bases, leaving 15 bases of the junction unmatched. Germline CDR1 and CDR2: DFQATT and SNEGSKA (reference sequence). The CDR3 spans 17 residues. This CDR3 reads CSARDGTGALPGQGYTF. The CDR3 nucleotides read TGCAGTGCTAGAGATGGGACAGGGGCCCTCCCAGGGCAGGGCTACACCTTC.

This chain links TRBV29-1 with TRBJ2-7, with 8 bases lining up with TRBD1. Germline loops: CDR1 SQVTM, CDR2 ANQGSEA. The V and J ends lost 6 bases and 1 base, in that order; junction bases with no gene match: 5. The CDR3 has 13 residues. The CDR3 region is CSVLTGGSYEQYF. CDR3 nucleotide sequence: TGCAGCGTGCTAACAGGGGGATCCTACGAGCAGTACTTC.

In the case of this clonotype: This clone may be a read error of a much larger clone one base away. This chain joins TRBV6-4 and TRBJ2-3, with TRBD2 matching 11 bases. CDR1 is MRHNA and CDR2 is SNTAGT in the germline V gene. This CDR3 region has 15 residues. The DNA for the CDR3 is TGTGCCGGCAGCCCGACTAGCGGGGAGGCCGATACGCAGTATTTT. Encoded protein: CAGSPTSGEADTQYF.

On this clonotype itself: A read error is likely, as this CDR3 ends without the conserved phenylalanine or tryptophan. No DNA is shown, since the ends of the CDR3 on it are uncertain; the CDR3 is the one TCRdb lists. The chain has TRBV9 and TRBJ2-7. From its first to its last residue, the CDR3 has 8 amino acids. The V gene's germline CDR1 is SGDLS and CDR2 YYNGEE. This chain's CDR3 is CASSPLGS.

Many counts were recorded for this clonotype. The CDR3 region has the DNA TGTGCCAGCAGCCAAGGTGGTGGGTGGGAGACCCAGTACTTC. Its translation is CASSQGGGWETQYF. The chain is built from TRBV3-1 and TRBJ2-5; D remains ambiguous. Germline assignment: CDR1 LGHDT and CDR2 YNNKEL (reference sequence). Deletions cut 1 base from V and 5 bases from J, with 11 bases between. This CDR3 spans 14 amino acids.

This clonotype was counted many times. In DNA, the CDR3 is TGTGCCAGCAGCTTGGCGAGCCTCGGGGGACTCCAAGAGACCCAGTACTTC. Its translation: CASSLASLGGLQETQYF. V and J are TRBV7-2 and TRBJ2-5, with D perhaps TRBD2 (6 bases). Between the trimmed V and J ends, which lost 3 bases and 1 base, there was a span of 18 bases. The CDR3 covers 17 residues. The germline V gene encodes CDR1 SGHTA and CDR2 FQGNSA.

The rearrangement links TRBV19 to TRBJ1-6, with D perhaps matching TRBD1 (6 bases). The ends were cut back, 9 bases at V and 9 bases at J, with 21 bases in the middle. CDR1 and CDR2 from the germline V gene are LNHDA and SQIVND (reference sequence). CDR3 length: 15 amino acids. The CDR3 region is CARRTSGTFASPLHF. The CDR3 DNA reads TGTGCCAGAAGGACTAGCGGGACATTTGCTTCACCCCTCCACTTT.

V is TRBV6-1 and J is TRBJ2-1, with 9 bases matching TRBD2. Per the germline V gene, CDR1 is MNHNS and CDR2 is SASEGT. Trimming took 8 bases from V and 9 from J; bases not matched to a gene: 14. This CDR3 region has 15 residues. The CDR3 is CASSGPSGKVGEQFF. The CDR3 nucleotides are TGTGCCAGCTCCGGTCCTAGCGGGAAAGTGGGTGAGCAGTTCTTC.